One sample yielded the 15 T cell receptor beta chains listed below, sequenced in a study of T-cell reconstitution after alpha-beta-depleted transplantation in children. TCRbeta library preparation incorporated unique molecular identifiers. TCRdb redid the calling of the PCR reads with MiXCR, one entry per CDR3 protein. The table lists over 85,000 distinct CDR3 sequences, roughly 7.6% of them singletons, with roughly 15% in the top ten. Here the sequenced sample was PBMCs, taken before TCRalphabeta/CD19-depleted stem cell transplant. The receptors here all came from a boy younger than 10 with acute lymphoblastic leukemia, due to receive a stem cell transplant.

V is TRBV12-3 or TRBV12-4 and J is TRBJ2-3, with TRBD2 matching over 7 bases. The V gene end was trimmed by 5 bases and the J gene end by 1 base; junction bases not matched to a gene: 6. This CDR3 spans 15 amino acids. CDR3 DNA: TGTGCCAGCAGTCACGGGGAGGGAGGCACAGATACGCAGTATTTT. Its protein product is CASSHGEGGTDTQYF.

This clonotype was detected only a few times. Here the CDR3 reads CASSWVSGTGNYGYTF. CDR3 nucleotide sequence: TGTGCCAGCAGCTGGGTCTCGGGAACGGGGAACTATGGCTACACCTTC. The chain uses TRBV11-2 and TRBJ1-2, with D unresolved. Between the trimmed V and J ends, which lost 4 bases and 2 bases, there was a span of 17 bases. Germline V CDR1 and CDR2: SGHAT, FQNNGV. The CDR3 has 16 amino acids.

The chain carries TRBV5-4 and TRBJ2-5, with 8 bases lining up with TRBD1. After removal of 4 bases from V and 4 bases from J, the junction contained 3 bases not matched to a gene. The CDR3 sequence is 13 residues long. Germline V CDR1 and CDR2: SGHNT, YYREEE (reference sequence). For the CDR3, the DNA is TGTGCCAGCAGCCCAGGGGGCGCAGAGACCCAGTACTTC. It yields the protein CASSPGGAETQYF.

Many counts were recorded for this clonotype. This chain links TRBV5-4 with TRBJ2-1; 7 nucleotides align to TRBD2. The trim removed 4 bases at V and 7 bases at J, leaving 11 bases unmatched. Germline V lookup: CDR1 SGHNT, CDR2 YYREEE (reference sequence). This CDR3 is 15 amino acids long. The CDR3: CASSGSGGRGNEQFF. CDR3 DNA: TGTGCCAGCAGCGGATCCGGGGGGAGGGGAAATGAGCAGTTCTTC.

This clonotype has a handful of counts. J is TRBJ2-7 and V is TRBV24-1; D not certain. Germline CDR1 reads KGHDR; CDR2 reads SFDVKD. Deletions cut 9 bases from V and 4 bases from J, with 9 bases between. The CDR3 consists of 11 residues. In DNA, the CDR3 is TGTGCCACCCCCGGCAGGTACGAGCAGTACTTC. Protein product: CATPGRYEQYF.

There are many counts of this clonotype. The J gene is TRBJ2-7, the V gene TRBV12-3 or TRBV12-4; D might be TRBD1 (6 bases). Trimming took off 6 bases at V and 1 base at J, with 19 bases between the two ends. The CDR3 spans 16 residues. The CDR3 is CASSLSPGVWSYEQYF. CDR3 nucleotide sequence: TGTGCCAGCAGCCTTTCCCCAGGGGTATGGTCCTACGAGCAGTACTTC.

This clonotype was counted only a few times. The gene calls are TRBV5-4 and TRBJ2-3, with TRBD2 identical over 8 bases. With V trimmed by 2 bases and J by 0 bases, 8 bases remained unmatched. CDR3 length: 17 residues. Germline CDR1 is SGHNT and CDR2 is YYREEE (reference sequence). CDR3 region: CASSFDGGASSTDTQYF. CDR3 nucleotides: TGTGCCAGCAGCTTTGACGGGGGGGCCTCTAGCACAGATACGCAGTATTTT.

There are many counts of this clonotype. V and J are TRBV5-1 and TRBJ2-3; D gene uncertain. The CDR3 spans 16 residues. Germline V lookup: CDR1 SGHRS, CDR2 YFSETQ. V was clipped by 1 base and J by 1 base, with 13 bases between them. CDR3 in DNA: TGCGCCAGCAGCTTGACGACGGCGGTGGGCACAGATACGCAGTATTTT. Encoded protein: CASSLTTAVGTDTQYF.

Only a few counts were recorded for this clonotype. The rearrangement joins TRBV20-1 to TRBJ1-2; D uncertain. CDR1 and CDR2 from the germline V gene are DFQATT and SNEGSKA (reference sequence). This CDR3 contains 12 residues. Here the CDR3 reads CRLAPSNYGYTF. CDR3 in DNA: TGCAGACTGGCACCATCTAACTATGGCTACACCTTC.

This clonotype was seen a handful of times. The chain carries TRBV12-3 or TRBV12-4 and TRBJ2-1, with 8 bases identical to TRBD2. CDR3 length: 14 amino acids. Germline trimming cut 3 bases from V and 7 bases from J; bases unmatched to any gene: 5. This CDR3 is CASSFRGGANEQFF. The CDR3, as DNA: TGTGCCAGCAGTTTTCGGGGGGGCGCGAATGAGCAGTTCTTC.

J is TRBJ1-6 and V is TRBV11-2; tentative D call: TRBD1 (6 bases). Germline V lookup: CDR1 SGHAT, CDR2 FQNNGV. The CDR3 extends over 18 amino acids. Trimming stripped 5 bases from V and 2 bases from J, with 19 bases between. CDR3 DNA sequence: TGTGCCAGCAGCCCCCCCCCACAGGGAATAACCTATAATTCACCCCTCCACTTT. It codes for CASSPPPQGITYNSPLHF. The whole variable domain, filled in from reference TRBV11-2 and TRBJ1-6, reads EAGVAQSPRYKIIEKRQSVAFWCNPISGHATLYWYQQILGQGPKLLIQFQNNGVVDDSQLPKDRFSAERLKGVDSTLKIQPAKLEDSAVYLCASSPPPQGITYNSPLHFGNGTRLTVT.

This clonotype was detected ten times or more. The genes are TRBV5-1 and TRBJ1-6; TRBD1 aligns across 10 bases. Trimming cost V 0 bases and J 3 bases; bases outside gene matches: 9. The CDR3 loop spans 19 amino acids. In germline, CDR1 is SGHRS, CDR2 YFSETQ. CDR3 in DNA: TGCGCCAGCAGCTTGGTTGGGACAGGGGCGTTGAACTATAATTCACCCCTCCACTTT. Its protein is CASSLVGTGALNYNSPLHF.

This clonotype was detected a few times. J is TRBJ1-5 and V is TRBV20-1, with 10 bases lining up with TRBD1. The CDR3 totals 16 residues. Germline V lookup: CDR1 DFQATT, CDR2 SNEGSKA (reference sequence). J lost 7 bases, V lost 5 bases, and 14 bases had no gene match. CDR3 in amino acids: CSALPPSGTGAQPQHF. Here the CDR3 DNA reads TGCAGTGCTCTTCCTCCTTCCGGGACAGGGGCCCAGCCCCAGCATTTT.

In this sample, this clonotype turned up many times. V gene TRBV7-8 combines with J gene TRBJ2-1, with D unclear. V was clipped by 4 bases and J by 7 bases, with 8 bases between them. The CDR3 sequence is 12 residues long. The V gene's germline CDR1 is SGHVS and CDR2 FQNEAQ. This CDR3 is CASSSYGNEQFF. The CDR3 region has the DNA TGTGCCAGCAGCTCTTATGGGAATGAGCAGTTCTTC. Drawing the rest from reference TRBV7-8 and TRBJ2-1, the complete variable domain is GAGVSQSPRYKVAKRGQDVALRCDPISGHVSLFWYQQALGQGPEFLTYFQNEAQLDKSGLPSDRFFAERPEGSVSTLKIQRTQQEDSAVYLCASSSYGNEQFFGPGTRLTVL.

Ten or more counts support this clonotype. The chain recombines TRBV7-6 with TRBJ2-1, with TRBD2 matching 7 bases. This CDR3 is 15 amino acids long. J gave up 4 bases and V 5 bases, and 8 bases lay outside the gene matches. Germline CDR1 is SGHVS and CDR2 is FNYEAQ. In DNA form, the CDR3 reads TGTGCCAGCAGCACGTTAGGGACTACTTACAATGAGCAGTTCTTC. Amino acids: CASSTLGTTYNEQFF.